A selection of T cell receptor beta chains follows, all from one sample in a study of blood T cell repertoires in COVID-19. Clones were sequenced by immunoSEQ multiplex PCR, and TCRdb holds only the in-frame ones, with some missing. The table shows under 250,000 clones, with 80% to 90% occurring only once. Sequenced input: PBMCs or T cells enriched from blood (not recorded which). The receptors were gathered from a young woman with acute COVID-19. The CDR3 runs from the conserved cysteine through the conserved F or W. The order of the fields is clone size, D gene, J gene, V gene, CDR3 protein, CDR3 DNA. D genes are given only for firm matches. Size is stated for part of the rows, as once, few or many counts, or as a class when the clone is expanded.

clone_size: .
d_call: TRBD1
j_call: TRBJ1-1
v_call: TRBV3-1/TRBV3-2
cdr3_aa: CASSPRGVAEAFF
cdr3_nt: TGTGCCAGCAGCCCCAGGGGGGTCGCTGAAGCTTTCTTT

clone_size: .
d_call: .
j_call: TRBJ2-5
v_call: TRBV7-5
cdr3_aa: CARSLRSLAGETQYF
cdr3_nt: TGTGCCAGAAGCTTAAGGTCGCTAGCCGGGGAGACCCAGTACTTC

clone_size: .
d_call: .
j_call: TRBJ1-2
v_call: TRBV4-3
cdr3_aa: CASSQVAGTYYGYTF
cdr3_nt: TGCGCCAGCAGCCAAGTGGCGGGAACTTACTATGGCTACACCTTC

clone_size: .
d_call: TRBD2
j_call: TRBJ2-1
v_call: TRBV7-9
cdr3_aa: CASSLGPPGGGRNEQFF
cdr3_nt: TGTGCCAGCAGCTTAGGCCCTCCGGGGGGGGGCCGGAATGAGCAGTTCTTC

clone_size: once
d_call: .
j_call: TRBJ1-4
v_call: TRBV23-1
cdr3_aa: CASSQSAGGTNEKLFF
cdr3_nt: TGCGCCAGCAGTCAATCGGCGGGGGGTACGAATGAAAAACTGTTTTTT

clone_size: .
d_call: .
j_call: TRBJ2-2
v_call: TRBV19
cdr3_aa: CASSIGTPNGELFF
cdr3_nt: TGTGCCAGTAGTATTGGGACACCGAACGGGGAGCTGTTTTTT

clone_size: .
d_call: .
j_call: TRBJ1-4
v_call: TRBV7-8
cdr3_aa: CASSLGLNNEKLFF
cdr3_nt: TGTGCCAGCAGCTTGGGACTGAATAATGAAAAACTGTTTTTT

clone_size: .
d_call: TRBD1
j_call: TRBJ2-4
v_call: TRBV5-6
cdr3_aa: CASSLGTGSIQYF
cdr3_nt: TGTGCCAGCAGCTTAGGGACAGGTAGCATTCAGTACTTC

clone_size: .
d_call: .
j_call: TRBJ1-2
v_call: TRBV10-1
cdr3_aa: CASSQGSRYGYTF
cdr3_nt: TGCGCCAGCAGCCAGGGTTCGCGCTATGGCTACACCTTC

clone_size: .
d_call: TRBD1
j_call: TRBJ2-7
v_call: TRBV4-1
cdr3_aa: CASSQTGTEYEQYF
cdr3_nt: TGCGCCAGCAGCCAGACCGGGACAGAATACGAGCAGTACTTC

clone_size: .
d_call: .
j_call: TRBJ1-2
v_call: TRBV29-1
cdr3_aa: CSVGTRDEVYGYTF
cdr3_nt: TGCAGCGTGGGGACTAGGGACGAGGTCTATGGCTACACCTTC

clone_size: .
d_call: .
j_call: TRBJ1-4
v_call: TRBV10-3
cdr3_aa: CAIAVGAATNEKLFF
cdr3_nt: TGTGCCATCGCGGTAGGGGCCGCAACTAATGAAAAACTGTTTTTT

clone_size: .
d_call: TRBD1
j_call: TRBJ2-1
v_call: TRBV5-4
cdr3_aa: CASLLWGTGSYNEQFF
cdr3_nt: TGTGCCAGCTTGCTGTGGGGGACAGGGTCTTACAATGAGCAGTTCTTC

clone_size: .
d_call: .
j_call: TRBJ2-7
v_call: TRBV7-2
cdr3_aa: CASSLAGEGNSYEQYF
cdr3_nt: TGTGCCAGCAGCTTAGCTGGAGAGGGAAATTCCTACGAGCAGTACTTC

clone_size: .
d_call: TRBD2
j_call: TRBJ2-5
v_call: TRBV10-2
cdr3_aa: CATQRGVQETQYF
cdr3_nt: TGCGCCACCCAGCGGGGGGTTCAAGAGACCCAGTACTTC

clone_size: .
d_call: .
j_call: TRBJ2-7
v_call: TRBV5-1
cdr3_aa: CASSAPSYEQYF
cdr3_nt: TGCGCCAGCAGCGCGCCATCCTACGAGCAGTACTTC

clone_size: .
d_call: TRBD1
j_call: TRBJ1-3
v_call: TRBV15
cdr3_aa: CATSADRLGDTIYF
cdr3_nt: TGTGCCACCAGCGCGGACAGGCTGGGAGACACCATATATTTT

clone_size: few
d_call: TRBD1
j_call: TRBJ2-3
v_call: TRBV7-6
cdr3_aa: CASSLQGADTDTQYF
cdr3_nt: TGTGCCAGCAGCTTACAGGGGGCCGACACAGATACGCAGTATTTT

clone_size: .
d_call: .
j_call: TRBJ1-5
v_call: TRBV4-1
cdr3_aa: CASSQGTGNQPQHF
cdr3_nt: TGCGCCAGCAGCCAAGGAACAGGCAATCAGCCCCAGCATTTT

clone_size: .
d_call: .
j_call: TRBJ1-2
v_call: TRBV3-1/TRBV3-2
cdr3_aa: CASSHGGSGYTF
cdr3_nt: TGTGCCAGCAGCCACGGTGGTAGTGGCTACACCTTC

clone_size: .
d_call: .
j_call: TRBJ2-1
v_call: TRBV29-1
cdr3_aa: CSVSTNNEQFF
cdr3_nt: TGCAGCGTTTCCACAAACAATGAGCAGTTCTTC

clone_size: .
d_call: TRBD1
j_call: TRBJ1-3
v_call: TRBV4-1
cdr3_aa: CASSQPGQGSNTIYF
cdr3_nt: TGCGCCAGCAGCCAACCGGGACAGGGATCAAACACCATATATTTT

clone_size: .
d_call: .
j_call: TRBJ1-5
v_call: TRBV27
cdr3_aa: CASSLYSGTSNQPQHF
cdr3_nt: TGTGCCAGCAGTTTATATTCAGGGACAAGCAATCAGCCCCAGCATTTT

clone_size: .
d_call: .
j_call: TRBJ1-2
v_call: TRBV6-4
cdr3_aa: CASSAQAGNYGYTF
cdr3_nt: TGTGCCAGCAGTGCTCAGGCGGGTAACTATGGCTACACCTTC

clone_size: once
d_call: TRBD1
j_call: TRBJ2-7
v_call: TRBV5-1
cdr3_aa: CASSLGQGVYEQYF
cdr3_nt: TGCGCCAGCAGCTTGGGACAGGGTGTTTACGAGCAGTACTTC

clone_size: .
d_call: TRBD1
j_call: TRBJ2-5
v_call: TRBV7-8
cdr3_aa: CASSNPYRGQETQYF
cdr3_nt: TGTGCCAGCAGCAACCCATACAGGGGGCAGGAGACCCAGTACTTC

clone_size: .
d_call: .
j_call: TRBJ2-5
v_call: TRBV30
cdr3_aa: CAWSSQETQYF
cdr3_nt: TGTGCCTGGAGTTCGCAGGAGACCCAGTACTTC

clone_size: few
d_call: .
j_call: TRBJ2-1
v_call: TRBV7-2
cdr3_aa: CASKPGGRVFEQFF
cdr3_nt: TGTGCCAGCAAACCTGGGGGCCGCGTATTTGAGCAGTTCTTC

clone_size: .
d_call: .
j_call: TRBJ2-5
v_call: TRBV6-5
cdr3_aa: CASSYSEDVETQYF
cdr3_nt: TGTGCCAGCAGTTACTCGGAGGATGTGGAGACCCAGTACTTC

clone_size: .
d_call: .
j_call: TRBJ1-2
v_call: TRBV27
cdr3_aa: CASSLGRDYGYTF
cdr3_nt: TGTGCCAGCAGTTTAGGGCGGGACTATGGCTACACCTTC

clone_size: .
d_call: .
j_call: TRBJ2-7
v_call: TRBV4-3
cdr3_aa: CASSQDLVGVGYEQYF
cdr3_nt: TGCGCCAGCAGCCAAGATCTTGTCGGGGTGGGCTACGAGCAGTACTTC

clone_size: once
d_call: TRBD1
j_call: TRBJ2-1
v_call: TRBV3-1/TRBV3-2
cdr3_aa: CASSRGLQGAEGFF
cdr3_nt: TGTGCCAGCAGCCGGGGACTACAGGGGGCGGAGGGGTTCTTC

clone_size: .
d_call: .
j_call: TRBJ2-1
v_call: TRBV3-1/TRBV3-2
cdr3_aa: CASSQEQDNEQFF
cdr3_nt: TGTGCCAGCAGCCAAGAACAGGACAATGAGCAGTTCTTC

clone_size: once
d_call: TRBD1
j_call: TRBJ1-1
v_call: TRBV2
cdr3_aa: CASTRQGEITEAFF
cdr3_nt: TGTGCCAGCACGAGACAGGGGGAGATCACTGAAGCTTTCTTT

clone_size: .
d_call: .
j_call: TRBJ2-7
v_call: TRBV27
cdr3_aa: CASRTQGPYEQYF
cdr3_nt: TGTGCCAGCAGAACACAGGGACCCTACGAGCAGTACTTC

clone_size: .
d_call: .
j_call: TRBJ1-1
v_call: TRBV7-9
cdr3_aa: CASSPSSIAEAFF
cdr3_nt: TGTGCCAGCAGCCCATCGAGTATCGCTGAAGCTTTCTTT

clone_size: .
d_call: TRBD1
j_call: TRBJ1-5
v_call: TRBV4-1
cdr3_aa: CASSQDPTGGQPQHF
cdr3_nt: TGCGCCAGCAGCCAAGACCCGACAGGGGGCCAGCCCCAGCATTTT

clone_size: .
d_call: .
j_call: TRBJ2-7
v_call: TRBV19
cdr3_aa: CASSPGWGDYEQYF
cdr3_nt: TGTGCCAGTAGTCCCGGGTGGGGGGATTACGAGCAGTACTTC

clone_size: .
d_call: .
j_call: TRBJ1-5
v_call: TRBV4-1
cdr3_aa: CASSQGLGGTYQPQHF
cdr3_nt: TGCGCCAGCAGCCAAGGCCTGGGGGGAACCTATCAGCCCCAGCATTTT

clone_size: .
d_call: .
j_call: TRBJ2-2
v_call: TRBV11-3
cdr3_aa: CASSLTGELFF
cdr3_nt: TGTGCCAGCAGCCTCACCGGGGAGCTGTTTTTT

clone_size: .
d_call: TRBD2
j_call: TRBJ2-2
v_call: TRBV7-2
cdr3_aa: CASSPRGGPTGELFF
cdr3_nt: TGTGCCAGCAGCCCTCGGGGGGGCCCCACCGGGGAGCTGTTTTTT

clone_size: .
d_call: TRBD1
j_call: TRBJ2-7
v_call: TRBV27
cdr3_aa: CASRYAGQGAQQYF
cdr3_nt: TGTGCCAGCAGGTACGCGGGGCAGGGGGCTCAGCAGTACTTC

clone_size: once
d_call: TRBD1
j_call: TRBJ1-5
v_call: TRBV18
cdr3_aa: CASSPSRQGIQPQHF
cdr3_nt: TGTGCCAGCTCACCTAGTCGACAGGGGATCCAGCCCCAGCATTTT

clone_size: once
d_call: .
j_call: TRBJ1-2
v_call: TRBV7-6
cdr3_aa: CASSRGGNYGYTF
cdr3_nt: TGTGCCAGCAGCCGCGGGGGGAACTATGGCTACACCTTC

clone_size: .
d_call: TRBD2
j_call: TRBJ2-5
v_call: TRBV19
cdr3_aa: CASSIGTSGNQETQYF
cdr3_nt: TGTGCCAGTAGTATAGGAACTAGCGGGAACCAAGAGACCCAGTACTTC

clone_size: .
d_call: TRBD1
j_call: TRBJ1-3
v_call: TRBV19
cdr3_aa: CASSIPWTGGNTIYF
cdr3_nt: TGTGCCAGTAGTATTCCCTGGACAGGCGGAAACACCATATATTTT

clone_size: .
d_call: TRBD2
j_call: TRBJ2-7
v_call: TRBV4-3
cdr3_aa: CASSQGGGREVYEQYF
cdr3_nt: TGCGCCAGCAGCCAAGGGGGAGGACGGGAGGTTTACGAGCAGTACTTC

clone_size: .
d_call: TRBD1
j_call: TRBJ1-1
v_call: TRBV18
cdr3_aa: CASSPSTGTEAFF
cdr3_nt: TGTGCCAGCTCACCATCGACAGGGACTGAAGCTTTCTTT

clone_size: .
d_call: .
j_call: TRBJ2-2
v_call: TRBV29-1
cdr3_aa: CSVFSPGQNTGELFF
cdr3_nt: TGCAGCGTTTTCTCTCCGGGACAGAACACCGGGGAGCTGTTTTTT

clone_size: .
d_call: .
j_call: TRBJ1-3
v_call: TRBV19
cdr3_aa: CASSIAGTISGNTIYF
cdr3_nt: TGTGCCAGTAGTATCGCAGGCACCATCTCTGGAAACACCATATATTTT

clone_size: .
d_call: .
j_call: TRBJ2-7
v_call: TRBV3-1/TRBV3-2
cdr3_aa: CASSQESTTYEQYF
cdr3_nt: TGTGCCAGCAGCCAAGAATCCACTACCTACGAGCAGTACTTC

clone_size: .
d_call: .
j_call: TRBJ1-3
v_call: TRBV30
cdr3_aa: CAWSFLRPLRGTIYF
cdr3_nt: TGTGCCTGGAGTTTCCTACGGCCCCTTAGGGGCACCATATATTTT